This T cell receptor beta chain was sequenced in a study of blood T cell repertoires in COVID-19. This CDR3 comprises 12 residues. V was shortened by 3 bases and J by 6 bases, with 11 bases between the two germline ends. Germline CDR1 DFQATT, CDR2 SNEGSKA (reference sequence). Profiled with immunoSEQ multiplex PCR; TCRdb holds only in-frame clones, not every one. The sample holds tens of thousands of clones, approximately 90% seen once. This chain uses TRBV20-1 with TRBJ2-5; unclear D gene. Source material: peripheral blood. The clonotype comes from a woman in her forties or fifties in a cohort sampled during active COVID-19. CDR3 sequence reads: CSASPQSQTQYF. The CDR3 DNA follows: TGCAGTGCTAGTCCCCAGTCGCAGACCCAGTACTTC.